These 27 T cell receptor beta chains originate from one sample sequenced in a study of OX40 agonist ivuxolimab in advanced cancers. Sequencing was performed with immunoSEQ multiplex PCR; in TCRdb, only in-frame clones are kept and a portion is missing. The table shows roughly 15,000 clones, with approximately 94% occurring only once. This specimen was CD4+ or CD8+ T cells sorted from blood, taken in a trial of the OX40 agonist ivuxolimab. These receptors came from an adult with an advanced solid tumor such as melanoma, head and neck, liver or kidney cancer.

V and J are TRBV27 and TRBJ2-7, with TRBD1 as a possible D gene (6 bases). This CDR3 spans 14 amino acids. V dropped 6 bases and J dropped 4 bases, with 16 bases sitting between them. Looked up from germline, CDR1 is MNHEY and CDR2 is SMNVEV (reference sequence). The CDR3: CASSIETGKYEQYF. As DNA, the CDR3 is TGTGCCAGCAGCATAGAAACAGGGAAGTACGAGCAGTACTTC.

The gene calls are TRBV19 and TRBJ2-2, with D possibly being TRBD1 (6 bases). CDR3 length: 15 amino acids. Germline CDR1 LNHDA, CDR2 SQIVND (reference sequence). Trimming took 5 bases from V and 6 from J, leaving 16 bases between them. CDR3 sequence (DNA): TGTGCCAGTAGTGCCCCCAATCAGGGGTCCGGGGAGCTGTTTTTT. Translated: CASSAPNQGSGELFF.

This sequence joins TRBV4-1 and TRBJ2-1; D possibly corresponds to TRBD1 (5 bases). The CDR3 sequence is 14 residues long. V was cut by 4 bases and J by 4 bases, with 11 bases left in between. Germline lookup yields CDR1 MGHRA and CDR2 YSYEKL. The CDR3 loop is CASSRSTGYNEQFF. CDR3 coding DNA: TGCGCCAGCAGCCGCTCAACAGGATACAATGAGCAGTTCTTC.

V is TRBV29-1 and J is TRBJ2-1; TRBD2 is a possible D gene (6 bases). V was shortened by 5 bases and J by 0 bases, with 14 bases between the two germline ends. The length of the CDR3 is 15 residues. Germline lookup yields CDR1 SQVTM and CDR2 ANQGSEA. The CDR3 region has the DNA TGCAGCGTTCCTTCCCTAGCGAGCTCCTACAATGAGCAGTTCTTC. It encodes CSVPSLASSYNEQFF.

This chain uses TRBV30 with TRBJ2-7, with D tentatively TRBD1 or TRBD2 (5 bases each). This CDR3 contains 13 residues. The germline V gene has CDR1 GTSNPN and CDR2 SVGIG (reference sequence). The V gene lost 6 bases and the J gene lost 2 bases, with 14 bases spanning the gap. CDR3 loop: CACDLRGAYEQYF. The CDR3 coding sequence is TGTGCCTGCGACTTGAGAGGGGCCTACGAGCAGTACTTC.

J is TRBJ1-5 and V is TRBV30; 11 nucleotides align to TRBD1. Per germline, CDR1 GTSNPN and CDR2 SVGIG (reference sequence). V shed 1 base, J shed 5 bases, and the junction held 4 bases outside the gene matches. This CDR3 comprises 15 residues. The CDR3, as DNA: TGTGCCTGGAGTGCGGGACAGGGGGTCTATCAGCCCCAGCATTTT. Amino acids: CAWSAGQGVYQPQHF.

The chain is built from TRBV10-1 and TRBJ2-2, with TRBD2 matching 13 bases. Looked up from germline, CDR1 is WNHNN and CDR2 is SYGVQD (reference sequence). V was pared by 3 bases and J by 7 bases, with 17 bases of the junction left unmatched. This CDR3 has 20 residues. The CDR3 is CASSDISPGTSGKAVGELFF. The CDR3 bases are TGCGCCAGCAGTGATATAAGTCCCGGGACTAGCGGGAAGGCGGTCGGGGAGCTGTTTTTT.

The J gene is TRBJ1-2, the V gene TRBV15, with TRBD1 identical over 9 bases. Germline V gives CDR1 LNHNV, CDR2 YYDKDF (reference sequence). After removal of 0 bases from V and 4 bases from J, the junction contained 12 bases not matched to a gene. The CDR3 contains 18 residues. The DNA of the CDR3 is TGTGCCACCAGCAGAGATCCAACTGAGACAGGGGGGATCTATGGCTACACCTTC. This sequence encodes CATSRDPTETGGIYGYTF.

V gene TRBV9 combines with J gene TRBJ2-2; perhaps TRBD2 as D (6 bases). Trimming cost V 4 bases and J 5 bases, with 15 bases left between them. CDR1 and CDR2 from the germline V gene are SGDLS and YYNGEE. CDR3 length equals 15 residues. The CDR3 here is CASSTLQGGTGELFF. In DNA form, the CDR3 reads TGTGCCAGCAGCACATTACAAGGAGGGACCGGGGAGCTGTTTTTT.

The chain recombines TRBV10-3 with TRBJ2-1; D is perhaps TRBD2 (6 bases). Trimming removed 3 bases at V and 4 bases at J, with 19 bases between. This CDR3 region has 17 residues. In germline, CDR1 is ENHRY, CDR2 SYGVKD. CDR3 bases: TGTGCCATCAGTGACCCTCGTTTGGAGGGATTTTACAATGAGCAGTTCTTC. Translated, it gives CAISDPRLEGFYNEQFF.

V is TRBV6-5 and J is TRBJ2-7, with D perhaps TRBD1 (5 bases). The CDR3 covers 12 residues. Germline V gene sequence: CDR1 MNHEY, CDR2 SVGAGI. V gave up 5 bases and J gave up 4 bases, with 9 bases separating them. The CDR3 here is CASSQGSYEQYF. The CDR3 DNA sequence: TGTGCCAGCAGTCAGGGTTCGTACGAGCAGTACTTC.

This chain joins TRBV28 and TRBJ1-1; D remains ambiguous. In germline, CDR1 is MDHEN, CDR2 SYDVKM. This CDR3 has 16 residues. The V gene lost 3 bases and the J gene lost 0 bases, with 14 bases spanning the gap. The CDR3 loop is CASSFQLGNVNTEAFF. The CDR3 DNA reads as TGTGCCAGCAGTTTCCAACTGGGTAACGTGAACACTGAAGCTTTCTTT.

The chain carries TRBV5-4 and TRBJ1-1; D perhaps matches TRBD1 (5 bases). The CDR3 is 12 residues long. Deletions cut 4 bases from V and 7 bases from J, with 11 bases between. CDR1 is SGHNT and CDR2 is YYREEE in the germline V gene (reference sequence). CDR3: CASSPAGSEAFF. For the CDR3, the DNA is TGTGCCAGCAGCCCCGCAGGGAGTGAAGCTTTCTTT.

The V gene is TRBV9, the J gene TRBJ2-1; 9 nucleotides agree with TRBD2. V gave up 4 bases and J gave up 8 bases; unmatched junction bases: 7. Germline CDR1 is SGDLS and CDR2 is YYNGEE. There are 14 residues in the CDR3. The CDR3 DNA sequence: TGTGCCAGCAGCTCTCCCGGGACTAGCTATGAGCAGTTCTTC. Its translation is CASSSPGTSYEQFF.

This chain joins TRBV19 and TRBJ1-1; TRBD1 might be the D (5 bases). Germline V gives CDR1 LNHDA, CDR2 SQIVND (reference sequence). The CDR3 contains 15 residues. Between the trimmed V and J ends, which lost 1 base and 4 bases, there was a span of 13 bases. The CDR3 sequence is CASSIGPEGSTEAFF. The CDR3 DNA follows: TGTGCCAGTAGTATAGGCCCGGAGGGGAGCACTGAAGCTTTCTTT.

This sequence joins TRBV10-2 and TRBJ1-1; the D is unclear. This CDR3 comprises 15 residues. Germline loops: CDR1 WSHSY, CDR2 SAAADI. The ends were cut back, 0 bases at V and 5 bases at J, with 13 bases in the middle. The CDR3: CASSESGRQRTEAFF. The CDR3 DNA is TGCGCCAGCAGTGAGTCGGGCAGGCAGAGGACTGAAGCTTTCTTT.

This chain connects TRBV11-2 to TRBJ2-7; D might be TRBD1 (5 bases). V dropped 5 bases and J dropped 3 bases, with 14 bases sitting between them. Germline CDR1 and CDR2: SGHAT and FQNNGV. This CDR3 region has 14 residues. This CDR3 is CASSPGWDYYEQYF. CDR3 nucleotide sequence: TGTGCCAGCAGCCCAGGGTGGGATTACTACGAGCAGTACTTC.

The CDR3 is CASNGPGGAYEQYF. As DNA, the CDR3 is TGTGCCAGCAACGGGCCAGGGGGGGCCTACGAGCAGTACTTC. This chain uses TRBV2 with TRBJ2-7; possibly TRBD1 or TRBD2 for D (7 bases each). CDR1 and CDR2 (germline): SNHLY, FYNNEI. This CDR3 comprises 14 residues. The V end lost 7 bases, the J end lost 2 bases, and 15 bases lay between the germline ends. The whole variable domain, filled in from reference TRBV2 and TRBJ2-7, reads EPEVTQTPSHQVTQMGQEVILRCVPISNHLYFYWYRQILGQKVEFLVSFYNNEISEKSEIFDDQFSVERPDGSNFTLKIRSTKLEDSAMYFCASNGPGGAYEQYFGPGTRLTVT.

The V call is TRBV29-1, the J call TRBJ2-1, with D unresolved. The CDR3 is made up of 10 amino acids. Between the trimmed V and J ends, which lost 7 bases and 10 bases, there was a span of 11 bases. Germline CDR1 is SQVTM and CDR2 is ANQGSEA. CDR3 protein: CSASPVEQFF. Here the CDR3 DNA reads TGCAGCGCCTCACCGGTGGAGCAGTTCTTC.

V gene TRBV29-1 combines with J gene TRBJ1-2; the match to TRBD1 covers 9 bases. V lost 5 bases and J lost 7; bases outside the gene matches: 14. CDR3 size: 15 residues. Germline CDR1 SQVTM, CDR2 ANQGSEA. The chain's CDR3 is CSVLSPGQGNTGYTF. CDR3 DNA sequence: TGCAGCGTTCTATCCCCGGGACAGGGCAACACTGGCTACACCTTC.

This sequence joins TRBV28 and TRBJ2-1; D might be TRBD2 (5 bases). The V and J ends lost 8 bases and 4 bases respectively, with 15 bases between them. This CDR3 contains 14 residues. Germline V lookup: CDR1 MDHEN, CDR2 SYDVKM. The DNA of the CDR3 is TGTGCCAGCTGCTCCAGGACTGATTACAATGAGCAGTTCTTC. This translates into CASCSRTDYNEQFF. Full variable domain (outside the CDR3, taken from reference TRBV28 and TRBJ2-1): DVKVTQSSRYLVKRTGEKVFLECVQDMDHENMFWYRQDPGLGLRLIYFSYDVKMKEKGDIPEGYSVSREKKERFSLILESASTNQTSMYLCASCSRTDYNEQFFGPGTRLTVL.

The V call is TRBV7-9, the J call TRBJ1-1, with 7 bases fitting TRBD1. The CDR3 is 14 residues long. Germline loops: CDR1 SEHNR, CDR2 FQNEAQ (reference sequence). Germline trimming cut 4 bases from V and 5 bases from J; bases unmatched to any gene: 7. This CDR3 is CASSSDRELTEAFF. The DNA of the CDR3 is TGTGCCAGCAGCTCCGACAGGGAGTTGACTGAAGCTTTCTTT.

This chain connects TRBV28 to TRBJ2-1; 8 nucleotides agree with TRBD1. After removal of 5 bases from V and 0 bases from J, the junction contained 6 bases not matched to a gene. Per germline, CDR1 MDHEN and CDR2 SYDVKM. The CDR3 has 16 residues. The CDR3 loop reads CASSTTGVFSYNEQFF. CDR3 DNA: TGTGCCAGCAGTACGACAGGGGTCTTCTCCTACAATGAGCAGTTCTTC. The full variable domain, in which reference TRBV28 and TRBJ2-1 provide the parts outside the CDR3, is DVKVTQSSRYLVKRTGEKVFLECVQDMDHENMFWYRQDPGLGLRLIYFSYDVKMKEKGDIPEGYSVSREKKERFSLILESASTNQTSMYLCASSTTGVFSYNEQFFGPGTRLTVL.

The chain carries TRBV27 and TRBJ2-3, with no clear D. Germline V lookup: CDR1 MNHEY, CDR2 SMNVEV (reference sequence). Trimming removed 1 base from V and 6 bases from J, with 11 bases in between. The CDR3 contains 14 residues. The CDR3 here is CASSLYSLDDTQYF. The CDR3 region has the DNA TGTGCCAGCAGTTTATACAGTCTGGACGATACGCAGTATTTT.

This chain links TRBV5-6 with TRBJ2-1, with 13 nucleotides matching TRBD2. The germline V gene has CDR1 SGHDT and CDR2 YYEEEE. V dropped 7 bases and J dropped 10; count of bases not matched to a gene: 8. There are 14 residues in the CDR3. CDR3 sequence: CASRGLAGVKEQFF. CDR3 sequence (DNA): TGTGCCAGCCGTGGACTAGCGGGAGTCAAAGAGCAGTTCTTC. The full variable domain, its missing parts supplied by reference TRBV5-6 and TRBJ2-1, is DAGVTQSPTHLIKTRGQQVTLRCSPKSGHDTVSWYQQALGQGPQFIFQYYEEEERQRGNFPDRFSGHQFPNYSSELNVNALLLGDSALYLCASRGLAGVKEQFFGPGTRLTVL.

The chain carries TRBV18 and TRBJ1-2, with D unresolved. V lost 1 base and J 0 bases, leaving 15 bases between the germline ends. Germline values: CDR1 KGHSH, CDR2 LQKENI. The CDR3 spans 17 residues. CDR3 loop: CASSPQVTHLSNYGYTF. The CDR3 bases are TGTGCCAGCTCACCACAAGTCACCCACCTCTCTAACTATGGCTACACCTTC.

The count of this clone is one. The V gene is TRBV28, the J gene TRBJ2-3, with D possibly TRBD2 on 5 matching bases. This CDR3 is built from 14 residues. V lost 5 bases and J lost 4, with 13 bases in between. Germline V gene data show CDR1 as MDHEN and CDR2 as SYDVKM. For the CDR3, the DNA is TGTGCCAGCAGTCTCCGAGGTAGCGCAGATACGCAGTATTTT. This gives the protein CASSLRGSADTQYF.